Listed here is a single T cell receptor beta chain. As processed by the authors: Amplification of reference gene primers was used by the study to estimate nucleated cell counts. TCRdb's copy holds only in-frame clones and misses some; the assay was immunoSEQ multiplex PCR. From that table come the V and J calls and clone size; the DNA was used to work out D and trimming. The sample has 160,000 or so clones, 83% seen once. The record originates from a study of blood T cell repertoires in COVID-19. Turning to the study itself: Sites in the United States, Italy and Spain provided acute and convalescent COVID-19 samples. T cells, B-cell-depleted T cells, or PBMCs provided the cDNA or gDNA that served as material.

The CDR3 is 14 residues long. Trimming left V 3 bases short and J 7 bases short, with 13 bases between. Germline V CDR1 and CDR2: SGHVS, FQNEAQ. V and J are TRBV7-8 and TRBJ2-1; the D gene is possibly TRBD2 (6 bases). Material for sequencing was peripheral blood. The origin of this receptor is a human donor in a cohort sampled during active COVID-19. CDR3 in amino acids: CASSFRESGNEQFF. CDR3 nucleotide sequence: TGTGCCAGCAGCTTCCGGGAGTCGGGGAATGAGCAGTTCTTC. Full variable domain (rest looked up from reference TRBV7-8 and TRBJ2-1): GAGVSQSPRYKVAKRGQDVALRCDPISGHVSLFWYQQALGQGPEFLTYFQNEAQLDKSGLPSDRFFAERPEGSVSTLKIQRTQQEDSAVYLCASSFRESGNEQFFGPGTRLTVL.